This record concerns one T cell receptor beta chain sequence. Germline-derived CDR1 and CDR2 are SQVTM and ANQGSEA. This CDR3 has 12 amino acids. V lost 4 bases, J lost 4 bases, and 10 bases lay in between. Only in-frame clones appear in the TCRdb table, and some are missing; sequencing was by immunoSEQ multiplex PCR. This table has hundreds of thousands of clones, around 87% appearing once. The data belong to a study of shared T cell receptors in the human thymus. The same data also went into a second study, on human thymus T cells. According to that study: Those donating were healthy Finnish infants in corrective surgery for congenital heart defects. Resected material from corrective heart surgery provided the thymus tissue analysed.

The chain links TRBV29-1 to TRBJ1-2; D may be TRBD1 (5 bases). The TCR originated in a boy younger than two with a congenital heart defect. Source material: thymocytes. The CDR3 here is CSVVEGFYGYTF. For the CDR3, the DNA is TGCAGCGTTGTGGAGGGGTTCTATGGCTACACCTTC.